Listed below are T cell receptor beta chains from one sample, sequenced in a study of blood T cell repertoires in COVID-19. Data came from immunoSEQ multiplex PCR; TCRdb stores just in-frame clones and leaves some out. The profile covers around 270,000 clones, with about 87% appearing a single time and roughly 3.9% taken by the ten largest. The sample taken for sequencing was peripheral blood. The receptors were sampled from a man in his fifties or sixties who had recovered from COVID-19. Both conserved end residues are trimmed from each CDR3. Each record gives: V gene, J gene, clone size, CDR3 protein. Part of the rows lack a size; the others show once, few, many or a class for expanded clones.

V gene: TRBV13
J gene: TRBJ2-5
clone size: .
CDR3 protein: ASSLNPKLAADFRQETQY

V gene: TRBV5-1
J gene: TRBJ1-2
clone size: .
CDR3 protein: ASSQETGARGYGYT

V gene: TRBV4-2
J gene: TRBJ2-1
clone size: .
CDR3 protein: ASSLGDKGFGNEQF

V gene: TRBV19
J gene: TRBJ1-3
clone size: .
CDR3 protein: ASRRQGNTIY

V gene: TRBV29-1
J gene: TRBJ1-2
clone size: .
CDR3 protein: SVPGTDQYGYT

V gene: TRBV5-4
J gene: TRBJ1-4
clone size: .
CDR3 protein: ASSLGDRATNEKLF

V gene: TRBV14
J gene: TRBJ2-5
clone size: .
CDR3 protein: ASSLRTGGIGETQY

V gene: TRBV3-1/TRBV3-2
J gene: TRBJ2-7
clone size: .
CDR3 protein: ASSQGSGYEQY

V gene: TRBV6-5
J gene: TRBJ2-3
clone size: .
CDR3 protein: ASSRGQGAADTQY

V gene: TRBV5-1
J gene: TRBJ1-2
clone size: once
CDR3 protein: ASSAIQGDGYT

V gene: TRBV10-3
J gene: TRBJ2-7
clone size: once
CDR3 protein: AISLGQGIYEQY